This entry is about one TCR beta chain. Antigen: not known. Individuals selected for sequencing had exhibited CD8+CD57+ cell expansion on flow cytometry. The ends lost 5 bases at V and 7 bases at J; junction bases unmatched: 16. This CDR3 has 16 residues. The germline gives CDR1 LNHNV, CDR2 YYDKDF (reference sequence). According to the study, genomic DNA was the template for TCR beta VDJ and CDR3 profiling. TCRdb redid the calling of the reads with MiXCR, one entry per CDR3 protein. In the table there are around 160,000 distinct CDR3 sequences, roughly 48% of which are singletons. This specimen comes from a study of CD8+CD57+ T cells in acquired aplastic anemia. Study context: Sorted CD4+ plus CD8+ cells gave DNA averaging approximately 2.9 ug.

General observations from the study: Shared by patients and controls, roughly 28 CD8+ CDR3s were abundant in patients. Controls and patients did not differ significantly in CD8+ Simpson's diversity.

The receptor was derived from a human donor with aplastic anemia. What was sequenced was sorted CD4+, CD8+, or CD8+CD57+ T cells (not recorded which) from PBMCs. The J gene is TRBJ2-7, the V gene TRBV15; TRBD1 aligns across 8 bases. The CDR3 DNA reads TGTGCCACCAGCCCCAACCCGGGACAGGTTGGTCGGGAGCAGTACTTC. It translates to CATSPNPGQVGREQYF.